This T cell receptor beta chain was identified in a study of cytomegalovirus exposure and HLA in healthy donors (dated by TCRdb to 2016 to 2017). In the study overall: According to an earlier analysis of around 600 of the donors, about 179 million T cells yielded 117 million unique TCR beta sequences and around 280 Gb of sequence data. An early release covering 500 to 750 HLA-typed donors comprised roughly 300 gigabases of sequencing data and tens of millions of unique TCR sequences. Of the approximately 400 genotyped donors, less than 90% were placed in the genetic ancestry cluster associated with self-reported Caucasian donors. The aim of the study was to test whether cataloging public T cell receptors could identify signatures of past pathogen exposure. The study used immunosequencing to profile the T cell repertoires of hundreds of subjects and linked those repertoires to cytomegalovirus serostatus. A separate validation cohort of approximately 130 different subjects was used in addition to the roughly 720-subject first cohort. The study combined high-throughput TCR immunosequencing, statistical association of individual TCRs with disease status, and machine learning to predict cytomegalovirus infection status. In a later analysis, previously published TCR beta repertoires from roughly 710 donors were re-analyzed and high-resolution HLA genotyping was added so that TCR occurrence patterns could be studied. Rather than drawing on any new phenotypic data, the later analysis identified candidate immune exposures from TCR beta sequences and the way those sequences occurred across donors. To decide whether each TCR beta V gene segment behaved as functional or pseudogenic, an earlier analysis of some 600 of the donors relied on high-throughput TCR beta sequencing. Alongside the repertoire data, information on donor age, sex, ethnicity and CMV serostatus was compiled. A later genetic analysis took genome-wide SNP genotypes for about three fifths of the 666 donors and used that subset as a discovery cohort. Every discovery cohort repertoire had been produced on one sequencing platform. HLA typing covered class I and class II loci at four-digit resolution. The number of typed donors differed by locus: about 629-640 for A, B, C, DRB1 and DQB1; some 500 for DQA1; some 610 for DPA1; and roughly 490 for DPB1. Five DR-DQ haplotypes were treated as single units for association and clustering because of strong linkage in the cohort. Among 300 to 500 genotyped donors of the cohort, an average of about 220,000 unique TCR beta nucleotide sequences was sequenced per donor, of which approximately 19% were non-productive.

The cohort comprised 666 healthy bone marrow donors. At the time of sampling, every cohort member was nominally healthy, though immune exposures that went unrecorded were likely present. The donor tested CMV seronegative, placing the donor among the 350 or so seronegative members of the cohort. Every donor gave a peripheral blood sample, and the peripheral blood mononuclear cells from that sample were used for TCR beta sequencing. Genomic DNA extraction from the blood cell samples was performed with the Qiagen DNeasy Blood Extraction Kit. Receptor libraries were prepared by the immunoSEQ multiplex PCR assay. The multiplex PCR relied on a mix of 60 forward primers for TCR Vbeta segments and 13 reverse primers for TCR Jbeta segments. The CDR3 region of rearranged TCR beta genes was amplified from genomic DNA with a multiplex PCR assay. The amplified TCR beta libraries were sequenced on the Illumina HiSeq System as 87-base-pair reads. In the source study's methods: In a later analysis, 77 million or so unique TCR beta chains were counted across the 650 to 750 repertoires, and roughly 9.9 million of these chains were shared by at least two donors. Raw reads were error-corrected and collapsed into unique sequences with a nearest-neighbor algorithm that merged closely related sequences to remove PCR and sequencing errors. CDR3 sequences were aligned to IMGT reference sequences to assign V, D and J gene segments. For a sequence to be retained, a match of at least six nucleotides was required to both a V gene segment and a J gene segment. Rearrangements were called productive when the CDR3 lacked stop codons and stayed in frame with V and J; all others were non-productive. Following IMGT convention, CDR3 was defined as the stretch from the second conserved V-encoded cysteine up to the conserved J-encoded phenylalanine. The earlier analysis of fewer than 750 of the donors excluded sequences that lacked an unambiguous match to a single V gene segment. An earlier analysis of some 610 of the donors called V segments functional above 56.7% productive rearrangements and segregating when the between-donor standard deviation exceeded 5%. To diagnose cytomegalovirus status from the catalog of TCR beta chain sequences, a statistical classification framework was built. V and J gene assignment, in a later analysis, came from comparing TCR nucleotide sequences with IMGT/GENE-DB human TR gene sequences. The TCRdist pipeline was used in a later analysis to assign CDR3 sequences and most-parsimonious VDJ recombination scenarios. A later analysis defined each TCR beta chain by its CDR3 amino acid sequence plus V-gene family, and excluded reads lacking a unique V-gene family. To address suspected cross-contamination and a sequencing artifact, a later analysis removed some 620 highly shared, low-generation-probability nucleotide sequences. For each public chain, a later analysis derived a clonal expansion index from normalized ranks of inferred template counts within each repertoire. Generation probabilities in a later analysis came from a VDJ recombination model fitted to out-of-frame rearrangements, and those results were checked against IGoR. Hypergeometric tests were used in a later analysis to score TCR-TCR, TCR-HLA and TCR-CMV co-occurrence, with a repertoire-size bias correction applied to the TCR pairs. False discovery rates were estimated in a later analysis by permuting HLA or CMV assignments 20 times. In a later analysis, co-occurring TCRs were grouped with DBSCAN, and TCRdist sequence similarity was added when clustering was performed within HLA-allele-positive subsets. Co-occurrence clustering excluded repertoires with fewer than 30,000 or more than 120,000 public chains, plus five with anomalous nucleotide sharing. As stored in TCRdb, this immuneACCESS dataset retains in-frame rearrangements with V and J assigned. A fraction of the clones does not appear; measured against another copy, unresolved V genes explain less than half of the discrepancy, and the remainder lacks a known reason. V and J calls and clone size follow that table, whereas D and trimming were derived from the DNA. This sample holds 250,000 to 350,000 clones; roughly two thirds were observed only once. The ten largest make up 2% to 2.5% of the sample.

Comment on this clone: No antigen is known for it. No much larger clonotype is one base removed from it; base qualities were not supplied.

Broad study findings and their caveats: In vitro tests confirmed that three of the cytomegalovirus-associated TCR beta chains recognize cytomegalovirus antigens. Specific HLA alleles were associated with 15,000 to 20,000 TCR beta sequences at a false discovery rate of 0.05 in a later analysis. In a later analysis, the rate of TCR association differed among HLA loci, with DRB1 alleles having the most associated TCRs and HLA-C alleles having the fewest. The study gave a list of more than 150 TCR beta chains associated with cytomegalovirus. Some 16 rarely observed V segments, including chromosome 9 orphons, were excluded from the earlier analysis of 550 to 700 of the donors because counts were too low. The classifier was reported to diagnose cytomegalovirus status with high specificity and sensitivity in both the original and validation cohorts. In a later analysis, most CMV-associated TCR beta chains were found to appear HLA-restricted, with HLA associations seemingly driven largely by CMV exposure. In a later genetic analysis, a missense DCLRE1C variant was associated with V-gene and J-gene trimming of TCR beta chains, and the association was replicated in an independent cohort. A cluster of highly shared sequence variants was judged likely to be a technical artifact of the sequencing pipeline. The authors suggested that the approach could potentially be extended to other disease states and immunological phenotypes. Presence/absence analyses assumed roughly uniform sequencing depth across donors, an assumption that may not hold. Because HLA typing was unavailable for some donors at each locus, only the typed subset was used in association tests. A further reported finding was that TCR beta sequences accurately predicted the HLA-A and HLA-B alleles for most subjects in the first cohort. In this cohort, only TCR beta chains were sequenced, and detectable features were limited by the absence of alpha or paired-chain data. In a later analysis, HLA-associated TCR beta chains were found to be more clonally expanded and to have lower generation probabilities than equally common non-associated chains. Some IMGT-functional V segments, including TRBV6-2 and TRBV6-3, could not be distinguished by the 87-base-pair reads and were therefore excluded. Immune exposure information for the cohort was limited to CMV serostatus. Several of the top co-occurrence clusters appeared to be linked to parvovirus B19, influenza, CMV and Epstein-Barr virus, according to a later analysis. An earlier analysis of approximately 570 of the donors showed that most TCR beta V segments appeared in productive rearrangements either about 90% or about 30% of the time, which broadly matched IMGT annotations. Compared with the approximately 670-donor mean, donors in an Asian-associated ancestry cluster had fewer N-insertions in productive TCRs, according to a later genetic analysis. Linkage disequilibrium might explain the correlated functional status among segregating V segments, but an unknown experimental factor could not be excluded. When HLA alleles, especially DR and DQ, strongly co-occurred, attributing TCR associations to individual alleles was difficult. Most TCR sequences were observed very rarely across donors, whereas some public TCRs were present in many individuals.

The CDR3, cysteine through phenylalanine, is 16 amino acids long. Only the CDR3 DNA is retained, 48 bases long and in frame from the first base. Unmatched junction bases come to 3, with V trimmed by 0 bases and J by 3 bases. In the germline V gene, CDR1 corresponds to SGDLS and CDR2 to YYNGEE. This receptor was identified in a female donor in good health and CMV-seronegative. The V and J segments used are TRBV9 and TRBJ2-7, and TRBD2 matches 13 of the central bases. Sequenced sample: PBMCs. CDR3 sequence: CASSVDWTSGSYEQYF. The sequenced DNA is TGTGCCAGCAGCGTAGATTGGACTAGCGGGAGCTACGAGCAGTACTTC. Here the CDR3 is joined to the reference TRBV9 and TRBJ2-7 genes, and the full variable domain is: DSGVTQTPKHLITATGQRVTLRCSPRSGDLSVYWYQQSLDQGLQFLIQYYNGEERAKGNILERFSAQQFPDLHSELNLSSLELGDSALYFCASSVDWTSGSYEQYFGPGTRLTVT.